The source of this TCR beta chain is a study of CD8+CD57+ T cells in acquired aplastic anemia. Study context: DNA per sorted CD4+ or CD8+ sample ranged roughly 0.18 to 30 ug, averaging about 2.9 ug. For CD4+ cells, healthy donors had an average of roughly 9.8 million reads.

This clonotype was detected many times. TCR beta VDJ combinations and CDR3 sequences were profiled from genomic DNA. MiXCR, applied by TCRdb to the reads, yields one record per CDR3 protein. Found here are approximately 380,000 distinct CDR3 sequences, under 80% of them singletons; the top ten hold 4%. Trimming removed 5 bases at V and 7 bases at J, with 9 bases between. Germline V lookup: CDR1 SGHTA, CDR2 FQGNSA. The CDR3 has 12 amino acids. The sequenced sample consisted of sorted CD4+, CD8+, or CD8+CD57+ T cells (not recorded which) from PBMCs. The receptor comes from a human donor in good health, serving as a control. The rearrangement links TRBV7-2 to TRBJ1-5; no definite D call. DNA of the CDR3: TGTGCCAGCAGCCAGTCGGACCAGCCCCAGCATTTT. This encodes CASSQSDQPQHF.